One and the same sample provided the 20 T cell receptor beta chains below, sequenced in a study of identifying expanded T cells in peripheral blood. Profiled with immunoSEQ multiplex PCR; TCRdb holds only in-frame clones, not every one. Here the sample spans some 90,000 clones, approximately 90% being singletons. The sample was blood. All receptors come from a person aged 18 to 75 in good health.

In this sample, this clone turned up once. CDR3 sequence (DNA): TGTGCCAGCAGCTCAAGGAGGGGGGGTCTTTACAATGAGCAGTTCTTC. As protein: CASSSRRGGLYNEQFF. The V call is TRBV7-9, the J call TRBJ2-1; possibly TRBD2 for D (7 bases). The CDR3 is 16 amino acids. The V gene's germline CDR1 is SEHNR and CDR2 FQNEAQ (reference sequence). With 4 bases removed from V and 4 bases from J, the gap between germline ends came to 17 bases.

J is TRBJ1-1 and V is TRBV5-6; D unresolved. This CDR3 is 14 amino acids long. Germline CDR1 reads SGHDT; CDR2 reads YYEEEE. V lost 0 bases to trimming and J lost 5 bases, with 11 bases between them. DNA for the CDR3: TGTGCCAGCAGCTTGGGAAGGTCGAAAACTGAAGCTTTCTTT. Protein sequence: CASSLGRSKTEAFF. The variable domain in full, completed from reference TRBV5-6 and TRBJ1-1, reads DAGVTQSPTHLIKTRGQQVTLRCSPKSGHDTVSWYQQALGQGPQFIFQYYEEEERQRGNFPDRFSGHQFPNYSSELNVNALLLGDSALYLCASSLGRSKTEAFFGQGTRLTVV.

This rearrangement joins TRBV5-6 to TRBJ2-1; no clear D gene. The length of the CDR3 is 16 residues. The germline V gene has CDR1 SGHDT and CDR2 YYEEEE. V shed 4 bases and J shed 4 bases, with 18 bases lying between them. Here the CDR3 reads CASSTLTLGFYNEQFF. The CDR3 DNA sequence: TGTGCCAGCAGCACCCTGACCCTGGGGTTTTACAATGAGCAGTTCTTC.

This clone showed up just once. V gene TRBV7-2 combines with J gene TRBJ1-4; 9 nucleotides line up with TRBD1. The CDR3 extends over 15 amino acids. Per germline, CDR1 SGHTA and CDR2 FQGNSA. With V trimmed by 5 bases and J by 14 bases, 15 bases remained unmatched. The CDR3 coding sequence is TGTGCCAGCAGCGTGGGACAGGGAAGAAGCGTTCCCCTGTTTTTT. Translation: CASSVGQGRSVPLFF.

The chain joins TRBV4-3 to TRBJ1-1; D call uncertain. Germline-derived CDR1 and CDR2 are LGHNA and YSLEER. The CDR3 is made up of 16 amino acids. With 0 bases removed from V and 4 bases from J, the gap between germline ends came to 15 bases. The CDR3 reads CASSQEAGGVGTEAFF. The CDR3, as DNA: TGCGCCAGCAGCCAAGAGGCGGGCGGGGTGGGCACTGAAGCTTTCTTT.

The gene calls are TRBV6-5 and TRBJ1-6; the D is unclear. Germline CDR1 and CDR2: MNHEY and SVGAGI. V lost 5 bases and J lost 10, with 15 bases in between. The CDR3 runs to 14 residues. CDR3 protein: CASSLGRHGSPLHF. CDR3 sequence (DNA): TGTGCCAGCAGTCTCGGGAGGCACGGGTCACCCCTCCACTTT.

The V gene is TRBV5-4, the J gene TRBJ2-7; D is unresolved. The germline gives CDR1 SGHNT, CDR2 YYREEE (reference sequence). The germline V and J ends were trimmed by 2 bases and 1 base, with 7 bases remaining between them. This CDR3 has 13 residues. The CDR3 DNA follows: TGTGCCAGCAGCTTTGGAAGGTCCTACGAGCAGTACTTC. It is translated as CASSFGRSYEQYF.

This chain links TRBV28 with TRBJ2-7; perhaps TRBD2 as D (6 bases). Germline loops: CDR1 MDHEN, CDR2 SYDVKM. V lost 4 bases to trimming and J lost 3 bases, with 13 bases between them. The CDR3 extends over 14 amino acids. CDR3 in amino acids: CASSSGTGLYEQYF. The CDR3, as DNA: TGTGCCAGCAGTTCCGGGACGGGACTCTACGAGCAGTACTTC.

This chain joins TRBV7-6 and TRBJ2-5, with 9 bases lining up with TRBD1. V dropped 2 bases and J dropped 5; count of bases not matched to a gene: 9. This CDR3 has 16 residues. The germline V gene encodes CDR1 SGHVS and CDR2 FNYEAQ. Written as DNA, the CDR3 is TGTGCCAGCAGCTTATCATCCGGACAGGGGAAGGAGACCCAGTACTTC. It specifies CASSLSSGQGKETQYF.

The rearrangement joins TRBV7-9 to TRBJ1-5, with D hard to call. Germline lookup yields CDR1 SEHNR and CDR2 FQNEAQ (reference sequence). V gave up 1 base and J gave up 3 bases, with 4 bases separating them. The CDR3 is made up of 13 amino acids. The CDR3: CASSLDTNQPQHF. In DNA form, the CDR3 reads TGTGCCAGCAGCTTAGACACCAATCAGCCCCAGCATTTT.

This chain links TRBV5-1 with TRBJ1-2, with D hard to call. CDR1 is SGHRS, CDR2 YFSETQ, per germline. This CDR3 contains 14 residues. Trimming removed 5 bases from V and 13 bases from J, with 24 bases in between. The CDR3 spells CASRPVGPPSGCTF. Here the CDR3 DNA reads TGCGCCAGCAGACCGGTCGGTCCTCCCTCAGGATGCACCTTC. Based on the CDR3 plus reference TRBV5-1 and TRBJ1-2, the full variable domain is KAGVTQTPRYLIKTRGQQVTLSCSPISGHRSVSWYQQTPGQGLQFLFEYFSETQRNKGNFPGRFSGRQFSNSRSEMNVSTLELGDSALYLCASRPVGPPSGCTFGSGTRLTVV.

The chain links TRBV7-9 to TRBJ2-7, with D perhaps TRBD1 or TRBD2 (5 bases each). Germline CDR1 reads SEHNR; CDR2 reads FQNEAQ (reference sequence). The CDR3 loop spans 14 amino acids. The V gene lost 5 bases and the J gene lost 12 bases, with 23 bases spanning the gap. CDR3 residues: CASSPPGPRWLAYF. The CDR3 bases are TGTGCCAGCAGCCCACCGGGACCCCGGTGGTTGGCGTACTTC.

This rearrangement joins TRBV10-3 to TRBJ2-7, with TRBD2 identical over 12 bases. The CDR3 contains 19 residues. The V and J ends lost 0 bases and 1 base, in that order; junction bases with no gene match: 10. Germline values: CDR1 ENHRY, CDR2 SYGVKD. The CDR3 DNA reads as TGTGCCATCAGTGAGTCCCCGGGACTAGCGGGTTTGAGGTCCTACGAGCAGTACTTC. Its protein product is CAISESPGLAGLRSYEQYF.

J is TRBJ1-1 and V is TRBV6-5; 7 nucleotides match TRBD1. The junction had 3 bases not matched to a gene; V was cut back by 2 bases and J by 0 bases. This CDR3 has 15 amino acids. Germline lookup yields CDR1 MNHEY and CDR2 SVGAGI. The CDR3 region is CASSYQGGMNTEAFF. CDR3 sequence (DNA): TGTGCCAGCAGTTACCAAGGGGGCATGAACACTGAAGCTTTCTTT.

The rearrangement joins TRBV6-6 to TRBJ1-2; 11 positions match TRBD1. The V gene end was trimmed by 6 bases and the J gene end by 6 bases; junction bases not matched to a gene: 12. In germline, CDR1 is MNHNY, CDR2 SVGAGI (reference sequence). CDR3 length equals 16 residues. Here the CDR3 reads CASSPDRGRVGNGYTF. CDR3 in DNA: TGTGCCAGCAGCCCGGACAGGGGGCGAGTGGGCAATGGCTACACCTTC.

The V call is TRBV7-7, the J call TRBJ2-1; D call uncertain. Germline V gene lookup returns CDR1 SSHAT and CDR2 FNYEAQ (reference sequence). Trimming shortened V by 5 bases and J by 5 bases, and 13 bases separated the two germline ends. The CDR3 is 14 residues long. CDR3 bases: TGTGCCAGCAGCCCCGGCGGACCCGACAATGAGCAGTTCTTC. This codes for CASSPGGPDNEQFF.

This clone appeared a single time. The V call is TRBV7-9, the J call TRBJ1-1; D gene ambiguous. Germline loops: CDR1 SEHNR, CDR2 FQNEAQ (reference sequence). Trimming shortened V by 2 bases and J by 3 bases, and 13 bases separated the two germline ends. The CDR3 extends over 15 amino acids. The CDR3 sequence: CASSLPGGVDTEAFF. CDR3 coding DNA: TGTGCCAGCAGCTTACCCGGAGGCGTGGACACTGAAGCTTTCTTT.

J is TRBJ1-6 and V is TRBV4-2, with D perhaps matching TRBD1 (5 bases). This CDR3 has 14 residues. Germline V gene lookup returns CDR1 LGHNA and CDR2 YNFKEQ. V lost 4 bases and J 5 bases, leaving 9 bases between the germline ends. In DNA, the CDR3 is TGTGCCAGCAGCCTAGACAGTGATAATTCACCCCTCCACTTT. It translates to CASSLDSDNSPLHF.

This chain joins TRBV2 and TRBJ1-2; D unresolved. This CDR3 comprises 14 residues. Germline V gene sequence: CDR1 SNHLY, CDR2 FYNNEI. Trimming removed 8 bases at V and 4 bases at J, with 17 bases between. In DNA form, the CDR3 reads TGTGCCAGCCAGCGTGAGACTACGGGCTATGGCTACACCTTC. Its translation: CASQRETTGYGYTF.

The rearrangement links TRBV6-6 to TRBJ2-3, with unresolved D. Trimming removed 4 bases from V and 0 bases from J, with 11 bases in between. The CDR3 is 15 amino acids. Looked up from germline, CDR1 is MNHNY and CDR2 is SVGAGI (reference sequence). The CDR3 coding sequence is TGTGCCAGCAGTTCTGGCGTTTCCAGCACAGATACGCAGTATTTT. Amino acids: CASSSGVSSTDTQYF.